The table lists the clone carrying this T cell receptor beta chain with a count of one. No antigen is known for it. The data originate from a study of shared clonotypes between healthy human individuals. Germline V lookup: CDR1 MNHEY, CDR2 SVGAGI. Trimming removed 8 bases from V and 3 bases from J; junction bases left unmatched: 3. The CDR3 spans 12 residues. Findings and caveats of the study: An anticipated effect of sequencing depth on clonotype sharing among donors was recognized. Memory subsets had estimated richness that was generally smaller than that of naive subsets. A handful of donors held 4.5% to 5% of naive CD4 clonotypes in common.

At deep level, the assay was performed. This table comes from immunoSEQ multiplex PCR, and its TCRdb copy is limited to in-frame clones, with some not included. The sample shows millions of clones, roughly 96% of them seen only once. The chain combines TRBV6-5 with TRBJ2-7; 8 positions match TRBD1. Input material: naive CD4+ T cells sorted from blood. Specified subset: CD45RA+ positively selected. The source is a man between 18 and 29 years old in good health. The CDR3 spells CASGGQVYEQYF. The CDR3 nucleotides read TGTGCCAGCGGGGGACAGGTCTACGAGCAGTACTTC.